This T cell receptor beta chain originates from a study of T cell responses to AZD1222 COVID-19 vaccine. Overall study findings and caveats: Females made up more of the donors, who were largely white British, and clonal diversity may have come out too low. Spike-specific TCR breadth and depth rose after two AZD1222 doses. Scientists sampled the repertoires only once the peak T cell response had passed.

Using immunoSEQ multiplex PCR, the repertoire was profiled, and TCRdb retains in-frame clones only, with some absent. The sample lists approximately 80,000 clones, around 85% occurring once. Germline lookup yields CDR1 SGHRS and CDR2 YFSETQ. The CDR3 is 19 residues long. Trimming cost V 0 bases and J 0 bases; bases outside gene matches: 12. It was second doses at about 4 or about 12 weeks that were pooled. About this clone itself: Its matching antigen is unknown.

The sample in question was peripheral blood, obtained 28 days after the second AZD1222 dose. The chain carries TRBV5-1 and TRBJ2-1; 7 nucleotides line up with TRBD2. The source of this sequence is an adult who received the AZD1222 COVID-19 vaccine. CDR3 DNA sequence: TGCGCCAGCAGCTTGGATAGAAAGGTAGCGGGCGACTCCTACAATGAGCAGTTCTTC. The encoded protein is CASSLDRKVAGDSYNEQFF.